Below are 30 T cell receptor beta chains sequenced from a single sample in a study of cytomegalovirus exposure and HLA in healthy donors. PCR involved 60 Vbeta and 13 Jbeta primers. Clones were sequenced by immunoSEQ multiplex PCR, and TCRdb holds only the in-frame ones, with some missing. Of roughly 200,000 clones listed, 65% to 85% are singletons. What was sequenced was PBMCs. These receptors all stem from a boy under 10 years old in good health and CMV-seronegative.

The chain combines TRBV6-5 with TRBJ1-4; 7 bases are shared with TRBD1. The CDR3 length is 15 residues. V shed 6 bases, J shed 4 bases, and the junction held 8 bases outside the gene matches. Per the germline V gene, CDR1 is MNHEY and CDR2 is SVGAGI. CDR3 DNA: TGTGCCAGCAGACCTCGGGACAGCTTTAATGAAAAACTGTTTTTT. As protein: CASRPRDSFNEKLFF.

This chain uses TRBV2 with TRBJ2-1; TRBD1 is a possible D gene (7 bases). V shed 6 bases and J shed 10 bases, with 16 bases lying between them. The CDR3 spans 13 residues. The V gene's germline CDR1 is SNHLY and CDR2 FYNNEI. CDR3 region: CASRSGGLFEQFF. CDR3 sequence (DNA): TGTGCCAGCAGGTCAGGGGGGCTCTTCGAGCAGTTCTTC.

The chain joins TRBV25-1 to TRBJ1-5, with a weak D call TRBD1 (5 bases). From germline, CDR1 is MGHDK and CDR2 SYGVNS. The CDR3 has 14 amino acids. V lost 5 bases to trimming and J lost 0 bases, with 8 bases between them. This CDR3 reads CASSSTGSNQPQHF. The CDR3 DNA is TGTGCCAGCAGTTCCACAGGTAGCAATCAGCCCCAGCATTTT. Variable domain in full (rest from reference TRBV25-1 and TRBJ1-5): EADIYQTPRYLVIGTGKKITLECSQTMGHDKMYWYQQDPGMELHLIHYSYGVNSTEKGDLSSESTVSRIRTEHFPLTLESARPSHTSQYLCASSSTGSNQPQHFGDGTRLSIL.

The chain employs TRBV5-1 and TRBJ2-1; 8 bases match TRBD2. Germline CDR1 reads SGHRS; CDR2 reads YFSETQ. Losses at the gene ends were 5 bases for V and 7 bases for J; bases not matched to a gene: 11. CDR3 length: 15 amino acids. The CDR3 region has the DNA TGCGCCAGCAGGGGGGGCGGGGGGCCTCTTAATGAGCAGTTCTTC. Translation: CASRGGGGPLNEQFF.

The chain links TRBV5-1 to TRBJ1-4; 9 bases align to TRBD1. Germline-derived CDR1 and CDR2 are SGHRS and YFSETQ. The CDR3 is 14 residues long. V lost 4 bases to trimming and J lost 5 bases; unmatched junction nucleotides: 3. CDR3 protein: CASSRTGVNEKLFF. CDR3 nucleotide sequence: TGCGCCAGCAGCAGGACAGGGGTAAATGAAAAACTGTTTTTT. Complete variable domain (other parts from reference TRBV5-1 and TRBJ1-4): KAGVTQTPRYLIKTRGQQVTLSCSPISGHRSVSWYQQTPGQGLQFLFEYFSETQRNKGNFPGRFSGRQFSNSRSEMNVSTLELGDSALYLCASSRTGVNEKLFFGSGTQLSVL.

This clone was found a few times. This chain connects TRBV7-4 to TRBJ1-5; D uncertain. CDR3 length: 10 amino acids. CDR1 and CDR2 (germline): SGHVT, SQSDAQ. V lost 10 bases and J lost 7, with 8 bases in between. The CDR3: CAKLNQPQHF. CDR3 bases: TGTGCCAAACTCAACCAGCCCCAGCATTTT.

The chain links TRBV10-2 to TRBJ2-3; D not certain. V shed 5 bases and J shed 0 bases, with 12 bases lying between them. There are 15 residues in the CDR3. The germline CDR1 and CDR2 sequences are WSHSY and SAAADI. For the CDR3, the DNA is TGCGCCAGCAGTTCGGCAGGCGCTAGCACAGATACGCAGTATTTT. It is translated as CASSSAGASTDTQYF.

The V gene is TRBV6-5, the J gene TRBJ1-6, with D perhaps TRBD1 (6 bases). The CDR3 extends over 14 amino acids. Germline assignment: CDR1 MNHEY and CDR2 SVGAGI. Trimming took off 1 base at V and 7 bases at J, with 8 bases between the two ends. CDR3 sequence (DNA): TGTGCCAGCAGTTACTACAGGGTCAATTCACCCCTCCACTTT. It is translated as CASSYYRVNSPLHF.

The rearrangement links TRBV7-8 to TRBJ2-5, with D possibly TRBD2 on 6 matching bases. The germline V gene encodes CDR1 SGHVS and CDR2 FQNEAQ. V was cut by 3 bases and J by 5 bases, with 10 bases left in between. The CDR3 loop spans 13 amino acids. The CDR3 reads CASSLAGRETQYF. The CDR3 DNA is TGTGCCAGCAGCTTGGCAGGGAGGGAGACCCAGTACTTC.

This clone has only a few counts. This chain connects TRBV29-1 to TRBJ1-1, with a tentative D call TRBD1 (5 bases). Germline CDR1 and CDR2: SQVTM and ANQGSEA. V gave up 4 bases and J gave up 4 bases, with 13 bases separating them. The CDR3 length is 13 residues. The CDR3 DNA sequence: TGCAGCGTTGTGGATCAGGGACTCACTGAAGCTTTCTTT. This codes for CSVVDQGLTEAFF.

This chain links TRBV19 with TRBJ1-5, with TRBD1 matching 10 bases. Unmatched junction bases numbered 4, after V lost 5 bases and J lost 0 bases. Germline lookup yields CDR1 LNHDA and CDR2 SQIVND (reference sequence). This CDR3 comprises 16 residues. CDR3 DNA sequence: TGTGCCAGTAGTCGACAGGGGGCATATAGCAATCAGCCCCAGCATTTT. Encoded protein: CASSRQGAYSNQPQHF.

This clone showed up just a few times. The chain recombines TRBV2 with TRBJ1-1; a weak D match, TRBD1 (6 bases). Germline CDR1 reads SNHLY; CDR2 reads FYNNEI. Trimming took off 7 bases at V and 4 bases at J, with 16 bases between the two ends. CDR3 length: 14 amino acids. This CDR3 reads CASMKRTEGTEAFF. The DNA of the CDR3 is TGTGCCAGCATGAAAAGGACAGAAGGCACTGAAGCTTTCTTT.

The J gene is TRBJ2-1, the V gene TRBV13; D not certain. CDR1 PRHDT and CDR2 FYEKMQ come from the germline V gene (reference sequence). V lost 7 bases and J 0 bases, leaving 13 bases between the germline ends. This CDR3 is 15 amino acids long. The CDR3 is CASTRALSSYNEQFF. CDR3 nucleotide sequence: TGTGCCAGCACGCGAGCGCTCAGCTCCTACAATGAGCAGTTCTTC.

This chain uses TRBV6-1 with TRBJ2-1; 10 bases map to TRBD2. V was clipped by 2 bases and J by 5 bases; unmatched bases: 3. Germline assignment: CDR1 MNHNS and CDR2 SASEGT. This CDR3 comprises 15 residues. CDR3 sequence: CASSELAGVDNEQFF. The CDR3 coding sequence is TGTGCCAGCAGTGAACTAGCGGGAGTCGACAATGAGCAGTTCTTC.

The V and J genes are TRBV7-9 and TRBJ1-4; 7 bases fit TRBD1. The J segment lost 13 bases and the V segment lost 3 bases, leaving 2 bases of the junction unmatched. The CDR3 spans 11 residues. The germline CDR1 and CDR2 sequences are SEHNR and FQNEAQ (reference sequence). In nucleotides, the CDR3 is TGTGCCAGCAGCTTTCGACAGGGACTGTTTTTT. It yields the protein CASSFRQGLFF.

This chain connects TRBV15 to TRBJ1-1; 7 bases agree with TRBD1. The CDR3 has 16 amino acids. Germline V gene data show CDR1 as LNHNV and CDR2 as YYDKDF (reference sequence). V gave up 3 bases and J gave up 5 bases; unmatched junction bases: 12. The CDR3 loop reads CATSRGRGQWGTEAFF. CDR3 DNA: TGTGCCACCAGCAGGGGTAGGGGACAGTGGGGGACTGAAGCTTTCTTT.

V gene TRBV5-4 combines with J gene TRBJ2-5, with TRBD1 matching 10 bases. Germline CDR1 is SGHNT and CDR2 is YYREEE (reference sequence). V lost 2 bases to trimming and J lost 5 bases; unmatched junction nucleotides: 6. The CDR3 is 15 amino acids. Here the CDR3 reads CASSFPGQGRETQYF. The DNA for the CDR3 is TGTGCCAGCAGCTTCCCGGGACAGGGGCGCGAGACCCAGTACTTC.

The genes are TRBV6-5 and TRBJ2-7; a weak D match, TRBD2 (7 bases). The CDR3 contains 15 residues. The V gene lost 8 bases and the J gene lost 7 bases, with 24 bases spanning the gap. Germline values: CDR1 MNHEY, CDR2 SVGAGI. The DNA for the CDR3 is TGTGCCAGCTCCTACGGGGGGCTCGCCGTAGGGGAGCAGTACTTC. It encodes CASSYGGLAVGEQYF.

This clone was counted between two and nine times. V is TRBV6-4 and J is TRBJ2-3; D might be TRBD2 (5 bases). The CDR3 extends over 14 amino acids. V was pared by 0 bases and J by 6 bases, with 10 bases between. Germline lookup yields CDR1 MRHNA and CDR2 SNTAGT. The CDR3 DNA reads as TGTGCCAGCAGTGACTCCGACGAGGGCGATACGCAGTATTTT. It yields the protein CASSDSDEGDTQYF.

V and J are TRBV4-2 and TRBJ2-7; tentatively, D is TRBD2 (6 bases). Germline V gene sequence: CDR1 LGHNA, CDR2 YNFKEQ. The CDR3 has 15 residues. V lost 5 bases to trimming and J lost 0 bases, with 14 bases between them. CDR3 amino acids: CASSTGLGSSYEQYF. CDR3 in DNA: TGTGCCAGCAGCACGGGACTTGGGAGCTCCTACGAGCAGTACTTC.

V usage is TRBV7-9 and J usage is TRBJ2-1, with 8 bases matching TRBD1. Germline CDR1 and CDR2: SEHNR and FQNEAQ (reference sequence). The CDR3 is 15 residues long. After removal of 4 bases from V and 1 base from J, the junction contained 3 bases not matched to a gene. The CDR3, as DNA: TGTGCCAGCAGCTCAGACAGGGGTTCCTACAATGAGCAGTTCTTC. Amino acids: CASSSDRGSYNEQFF.

This clone was picked up a small number of times. The chain is built from TRBV6-1 and TRBJ2-7; D is uncertain. Trimming took 4 bases from V and 5 from J, leaving 12 bases between them. Germline CDR1 is MNHNS and CDR2 is SASEGT. CDR3 length: 13 residues. The CDR3: CASSVASIHEQYF. The CDR3 DNA is TGTGCCAGCAGTGTTGCGTCTATTCACGAGCAGTACTTC.

This sequence joins TRBV29-1 and TRBJ2-3; a possible D gene is TRBD1 (7 bases). The V and J ends lost 3 bases and 2 bases respectively, with 15 bases between them. Germline CDR1 SQVTM, CDR2 ANQGSEA. The CDR3 is 15 residues long. CDR3 in DNA: TGCAGCGTTGATCCCCAGGGGGGCTCCACAGATACGCAGTATTTT. Translating gives CSVDPQGGSTDTQYF.

This clone was picked up one time. The rearrangement links TRBV6-1 to TRBJ2-7, with 7 bases that match TRBD1. From germline, CDR1 is MNHNS and CDR2 SASEGT. The CDR3 has 14 residues. With 6 bases clipped from V and 6 bases from J, the junction kept 11 bases outside the gene matches. CDR3 DNA sequence: TGTGCCAGCAGGGAGACAGGGACGAAAGGCGAGCAGTACTTC. Protein product: CASRETGTKGEQYF.

V and J are TRBV7-2 and TRBJ1-5, with TRBD1 matching 8 bases. The CDR3 has 14 residues. V was clipped by 5 bases and J by 9 bases; unmatched bases: 9. CDR1 is SGHTA, CDR2 FQGNSA, per germline. The CDR3 DNA reads TGTGCCAGCAGCGTCGGACAGGGCGGTCGGCCCCAGCATTTT. Translated: CASSVGQGGRPQHF.

The table lists this clone with a count of one. The chain couples TRBV6-8 to TRBJ1-2; 7 bases line up with TRBD1. The CDR3 is 16 residues long. The trim removed 4 bases at V and 8 bases at J, leaving 16 bases unmatched. CDR1 is MNHGY and CDR2 is SAAAGT in the germline V gene. The DNA for the CDR3 is TGTGCCAGCAGTTCTCACCCGGGACAGCTTAGCGGAGGCTACACCTTC. Protein sequence: CASSSHPGQLSGGYTF.

CDR3 coding DNA: TGCGCCAGCAGTCAATCAATTGGCGGGTTGGCCAAAAACATTCAGTACTTC. Translated: CASSQSIGGLAKNIQYF. This chain joins TRBV23-1 and TRBJ2-4; perhaps TRBD2 as D (5 bases). TRBV23-1 is known as an ORF, though its function is uncertain. The CDR3 has 17 amino acids. V lost 0 bases and J 1 base, leaving 13 bases between the germline ends.

The chain has TRBV30 and TRBJ1-5; TRBD1 might be the D (5 bases). The CDR3 length is 14 residues. Germline V gene sequence: CDR1 GTSNPN, CDR2 SVGIG (reference sequence). Trimming cost V 4 bases and J 7 bases, with 17 bases left between them. CDR3 DNA: TGTGCCTGGACCCCATGGGGGGGAGAGCAGCCCCAGCATTTT. It yields the protein CAWTPWGGEQPQHF.

The V gene is TRBV14, the J gene TRBJ2-3; D is unresolved. Looked up from germline, CDR1 is SGHDN and CDR2 is FVKESK. V lost 0 bases and J lost 6, with 7 bases in between. The CDR3 has 13 amino acids. Here the CDR3 DNA reads TGTGCCAGCAGCCAAGATCTCAGTGATACGCAGTATTTT. It is translated as CASSQDLSDTQYF.

On this clone itself: Mismatch with germline at one junction end may stem from a read error. The chain is built from TRBV15 and TRBJ2-7; TRBD2 aligns across 14 bases. CDR3 length equals 15 residues. Germline-derived CDR1 and CDR2 are LNHNV and YYDKDF (reference sequence). CDR3 coding DNA: TGTGCCACCAGCAGAGAGAGGGGACTAGCGGGGGTCGGACACTTC. Encoded protein: CATSRERGLAGVGHF.